A single sample gave rise to the 30 T cell receptor beta chains below, sequenced in a study of T cells in Graves' hyperthyroidism and ophthalmopathy. Amplified TCR beta CDR3 regions derived from RNA transcripts. Researchers ran a first-round RT-PCR on the TCR CDR3 using the HTBI primer set. TCRdb analysed the multiplex PCR reads with MiXCR anew, one entry per CDR3 protein. The data hold about 400,000 distinct CDR3 sequences, with less than 20% observed a single time. What was sequenced was blood. These receptors all come from a woman aged 18-35 years with Graves' hyperthyroidism.

The gene calls are TRBV5-1 and TRBJ2-1; unclear D gene. The CDR3 is 14 residues long. The ends were cut back, 4 bases at V and 1 base at J, with 9 bases in the middle. Per the germline V gene, CDR1 is SGHRS and CDR2 is YFSETQ. The CDR3 protein is CASSVSRSYNEQFF. Here the CDR3 DNA reads TGCGCCAGCAGCGTTAGTAGGTCCTACAATGAGCAGTTCTTC.

The chain couples TRBV4-1 to TRBJ1-4, with D tentatively TRBD1 (5 bases). V shed 3 bases and J shed 8 bases, with 13 bases lying between them. From germline, CDR1 is MGHRA and CDR2 YSYEKL. This CDR3 has 14 residues. The chain's CDR3 is CASSQGRWDEKLFF. CDR3 DNA sequence: TGCGCCAGCAGCCAGGGCAGGTGGGACGAAAAACTGTTTTTT.

In this sample, this clonotype turned up many times. The rearrangement joins TRBV7-8 to TRBJ2-7, with TRBD1 matching 8 bases. The CDR3 is 15 amino acids. Per the germline V gene, CDR1 is SGHVS and CDR2 is FQNEAQ. Trimming removed 5 bases from V and 5 bases from J; junction bases left unmatched: 11. CDR3 sequence reads: CASSARTGKGHEQYF. Written as DNA, the CDR3 is TGTGCCAGCAGCGCTCGGACAGGGAAGGGCCACGAGCAGTACTTC.

Many counts were recorded for this clonotype. This sequence joins TRBV2 and TRBJ2-2; D gene unclear. The germline V gene has CDR1 SNHLY and CDR2 FYNNEI. Deletions cut 6 bases from V and 3 bases from J, with 5 bases between. The CDR3 has 12 amino acids. DNA of the CDR3: TGTGCCAGCAGGGTCCACACCGGGGAGCTGTTTTTT. It yields the protein CASRVHTGELFF.

The chain combines TRBV7-9 with TRBJ2-2; D uncertain. V was clipped by 2 bases and J by 4 bases, with 14 bases between them. The germline CDR1 and CDR2 sequences are SEHNR and FQNEAQ (reference sequence). CDR3 length equals 16 residues. Written as DNA, the CDR3 is TGTGCCAGCAGCTTACGGGCAAGCGATACCACCGGGGAGCTGTTTTTT. Its protein is CASSLRASDTTGELFF.

This clonotype was recorded only once. J is TRBJ2-4 and V is TRBV20-1; 7 bases are shared with TRBD1. CDR1 is DFQATT and CDR2 is SNEGSKA in the germline V gene (reference sequence). V was pared by 6 bases and J by 5 bases, with 7 bases of the junction left unmatched. The CDR3 has 13 residues. CDR3 protein: CSAGTGTENIQYF. CDR3 DNA: TGCAGTGCCGGGACCGGGACAGAAAACATTCAGTACTTC.

V gene TRBV24-1 combines with J gene TRBJ2-7, with D hard to call. V lost 3 bases and J lost 2, with 7 bases in between. Germline lookup yields CDR1 KGHDR and CDR2 SFDVKD. The CDR3 sequence is 13 residues long. The CDR3 DNA is TGTGCCACCAGTGATCCCACGACCTACGAGCAGTACTTC. As protein: CATSDPTTYEQYF.

This clonotype was found many times. This chain connects TRBV28 to TRBJ2-5, with TRBD2 identical over 8 bases. The CDR3 has 16 residues. Trimming took 4 bases from V and 5 from J; bases not matched to a gene: 12. CDR1 and CDR2 (germline): MDHEN, SYDVKM. CDR3 sequence reads: CASSYPPGLELETQYF. In DNA, the CDR3 is TGTGCCAGCAGTTACCCTCCGGGACTAGAGTTGGAGACCCAGTACTTC. The entire variable domain, with the rest obtained from reference TRBV28 and TRBJ2-5, is as follows: DVKVTQSSRYLVKRTGEKVFLECVQDMDHENMFWYRQDPGLGLRLIYFSYDVKMKEKGDIPEGYSVSREKKERFSLILESASTNQTSMYLCASSYPPGLELETQYFGPGTRLLVL.

Only a few counts were recorded for this clonotype. The chain is built from TRBV7-6 and TRBJ1-4; D gene unclear. Germline loops: CDR1 SGHVS, CDR2 FNYEAQ. This CDR3 contains 18 residues. The ends were cut back, 1 base at V and 2 bases at J, with 17 bases in the middle. CDR3 protein: CASSLEPPSAATNEKLFF. CDR3 coding DNA: TGTGCCAGCAGCTTAGAGCCTCCGTCGGCCGCCACTAATGAAAAACTGTTTTTT.

Worth noting for this clonotype: It may be a read error: a sequence one base away is much more abundant. The chain carries TRBV5-4 and TRBJ2-3; D might be TRBD2 (5 bases). V lost 4 bases and J 5 bases, leaving 17 bases between the germline ends. In germline, CDR1 is SGHNT, CDR2 YYREEE (reference sequence). The CDR3 consists of 15 residues. The CDR3 sequence: CASSVVVNRGDTQYF. In DNA, the CDR3 is TGTGCCAGCAGCGTAGTGGTTAACCGGGGAGATACGCAGTATTTT. The variable domain in full, with the rest retrieved from reference TRBV5-4 and TRBJ2-3, is ETGVTQSPTHLIKTRGQQVTLRCSSQSGHNTVSWYQQALGQGPQFIFQYYREEENGRGNFPPRFSGLQFPNYSSELNVNALELDDSALYLCASSVVVNRGDTQYFGPGTRLTVL.

The chain joins TRBV2 to TRBJ2-3; 12 bases map to TRBD2. The CDR3 is 16 amino acids. Per the germline V gene, CDR1 is SNHLY and CDR2 is FYNNEI. V shed 3 bases, J shed 3 bases, and the junction held 4 bases outside the gene matches. The CDR3 here is CASSDGLAGLTDTQYF. CDR3 bases: TGTGCCAGCAGTGACGGACTAGCGGGATTGACAGATACGCAGTATTTT.

This clonotype was detected ten times or more. Compared with germline, one end of the junction differs, possibly owing to a read error. The genes are TRBV20-1 and TRBJ2-3; a possible D gene is TRBD2 (5 bases). The CDR3 loop spans 14 amino acids. CDR1 DFQATT and CDR2 SNEGSKA come from the germline V gene (reference sequence). The CDR3 here is CSARAVVSTDTQYF. CDR3 DNA: TGCAGTGCCAGAGCGGTCGTAAGCACAGATACGCAGTATTTT.

This clonotype has a count of ten or more. V and J are TRBV28 and TRBJ2-7; no definite D call. This CDR3 contains 18 residues. V gave up 6 bases and J gave up 0 bases, with 24 bases separating them. Germline V lookup: CDR1 MDHEN, CDR2 SYDVKM. CDR3 in DNA: TGTGCCAGCAGCGGCCTAGGTGGGCTCCACGTCCTCTCCTACGAGCAGTACTTC. Residues: CASSGLGGLHVLSYEQYF. Full variable domain (missing parts from reference TRBV28 and TRBJ2-7): DVKVTQSSRYLVKRTGEKVFLECVQDMDHENMFWYRQDPGLGLRLIYFSYDVKMKEKGDIPEGYSVSREKKERFSLILESASTNQTSMYLCASSGLGGLHVLSYEQYFGPGTRLTVT.

Ten or more counts support this clonotype. V is TRBV19 and J is TRBJ2-2; TRBD1 matches 9 bases. J gave up 3 bases and V 5 bases, and 10 bases lay outside the gene matches. The CDR3 is 17 amino acids. The germline V gene has CDR1 LNHDA and CDR2 SQIVND (reference sequence). CDR3 in DNA: TGTGCCAGTAGTGGACGGGACAGGGCTCTTGACACCGGGGAGCTGTTTTTT. Protein product: CASSGRDRALDTGELFF.

The V and J genes are TRBV20-1 and TRBJ2-5; D is uncertain. Germline CDR1 DFQATT, CDR2 SNEGSKA (reference sequence). Between the trimmed V and J ends, which lost 0 bases and 2 bases, there was a span of 16 bases. This CDR3 contains 16 residues. The CDR3 coding sequence is TGCAGTGCTAGAGATAAGAGGTGGGGAACGCAAGAGACCCAGTACTTC. Amino acid sequence: CSARDKRWGTQETQYF.

This clonotype was found many times. The chain carries TRBV11-2 and TRBJ2-7; D is possibly TRBD2 (7 bases). The CDR3 has 14 amino acids. The germline V gene has CDR1 SGHAT and CDR2 FQNNGV. With 0 bases removed from V and 4 bases from J, the gap between germline ends came to 10 bases. The CDR3 spells CASSLDRGGYEQYF. CDR3 in DNA: TGTGCCAGCAGCTTAGATAGGGGGGGTTACGAGCAGTACTTC.

This clonotype showed up many times. The chain links TRBV6-6 to TRBJ2-1; D gene unclear. This CDR3 is built from 13 residues. Germline values: CDR1 MNHNY, CDR2 SVGAGI (reference sequence). Deletions cut 0 bases from V and 10 bases from J, with 10 bases between. In nucleotides, the CDR3 is TGTGCCAGCAGTTACTCGGGGTATGGGGAGCAGTTCTTC. Translated: CASSYSGYGEQFF.

This clonotype was detected only once. A much larger clone lies a single base off, so this may be a read error. The chain uses TRBV30 and TRBJ2-3, with 8 nucleotides matching TRBD1. V trimming: 2 bases; J trimming: 2 bases; junction bases outside the gene matches: 9. Germline V gene sequence: CDR1 GTSNPN, CDR2 SVGIG (reference sequence). This CDR3 has 16 amino acids. The CDR3 DNA is TGTGCCTGGAGTTTCTTTGAGGACAGGGCCACAGATACGCAGTATTTT. Protein: CAWSFFEDRATDTQYF.

In its sample, this clonotype was seen a few times. The chain is built from TRBV19 and TRBJ2-7; 10 bases are shared with TRBD1. The ends lost 10 bases at V and 7 bases at J; junction bases unmatched: 10. CDR1 and CDR2 (germline): LNHDA, SQIVND (reference sequence). The CDR3 has 13 amino acids. CDR3 DNA sequence: TGTGCCACCGCGGGACAGGGGCACCTAGAGCAGTACTTC. Translation: CATAGQGHLEQYF.

This clonotype has ten or more counts. The chain combines TRBV5-1 with TRBJ2-2; D unclear. From germline, CDR1 is SGHRS and CDR2 YFSETQ. The CDR3 covers 15 residues. Trimming cost V 2 bases and J 0 bases, with 8 bases left between them. CDR3 in amino acids: CASSLTNPNTGELFF. As DNA, the CDR3 is TGCGCCAGCAGCTTAACTAACCCGAACACCGGGGAGCTGTTTTTT.

In this sample, this clonotype turned up a few times. The chain couples TRBV2 to TRBJ1-5; D unresolved. Germline-derived CDR1 and CDR2 are SNHLY and FYNNEI. This CDR3 comprises 14 residues. V lost 7 bases and J 5 bases, leaving 15 bases between the germline ends. The CDR3 region has the DNA TGTGCCAGCACCCAGCAAGGGCTCTATCAGCCCCAGCATTTT. Translating it yields CASTQQGLYQPQHF.

This clonotype has ten or more counts. This chain links TRBV12-3 or TRBV12-4 with TRBJ1-2; weak D call: TRBD1 (5 bases). The CDR3 runs 14 residues. The V and J ends lost 3 bases and 8 bases respectively, with 16 bases between them. The CDR3 region is CASSLGPQERGYTF. The CDR3 DNA reads as TGTGCCAGCAGTTTGGGACCGCAGGAGCGGGGCTACACCTTC.

This clonotype occurred once. A much larger clone lies a single base off, so this may be a read error. J is TRBJ1-3 and V is TRBV12-5; maybe TRBD1 (5 bases). The CDR3 is 15 residues long. Per germline, CDR1 LGHNT and CDR2 FRNRAP. CDR3 loop: CASGFKGLAGNTMYF. CDR3 nucleotides: TGTGCTAGTGGTTTTAAGGGGTTAGCTGGAAACACCATGTATTTT.

V usage is TRBV4-1 and J usage is TRBJ2-5, with 9 bases lining up with TRBD2. Trimming cost V 0 bases and J 5 bases; bases outside gene matches: 4. The germline gives CDR1 MGHRA, CDR2 YSYEKL. The CDR3 sequence is 15 residues long. The CDR3 DNA sequence: TGCGCCAGCAGCCAAGAGGTGACTAGCGGCGAGACCCAGTACTTC. Encoded protein: CASSQEVTSGETQYF.

This clonotype was counted ten times or more. The V gene is TRBV30, the J gene TRBJ1-1; 7 bases line up with TRBD1. V lost 1 base to trimming and J lost 2 bases; unmatched junction nucleotides: 1. This CDR3 contains 13 residues. Germline V gene sequence: CDR1 GTSNPN, CDR2 SVGIG (reference sequence). In DNA form, the CDR3 reads TGTGCCTGGAGTGACAGGGGAAACACTGAAGCTTTCTTT. Translating gives CAWSDRGNTEAFF.

There are many counts of this clonotype. This chain joins TRBV6-1 and TRBJ1-2, with 7 bases that match TRBD1. The CDR3 consists of 13 residues. The junction had 3 bases not matched to a gene; V was cut back by 2 bases and J by 6 bases. Germline CDR1 is MNHNS and CDR2 is SASEGT. DNA of the CDR3: TGTGCCAGCAGTGAACAGGGGGTGAATGGCTACACCTTC. Protein sequence: CASSEQGVNGYTF.

The table lists this clonotype with a few counts. The genes are TRBV2 and TRBJ2-3; weak D call: TRBD2 (5 bases). Germline V gives CDR1 SNHLY, CDR2 FYNNEI. Trimming left V 7 bases short and J 5 bases short, with 22 bases between. The CDR3 totals 16 residues. CDR3 DNA sequence: TGTGCCAGCACATCCCGGGCTGGGCTAGCAGGAGATACGCAGTATTTT. Protein sequence: CASTSRAGLAGDTQYF.

This clonotype was observed many times. The V and J genes are TRBV11-3 and TRBJ1-3; no firm D call. V shed 2 bases and J shed 0 bases, with 5 bases lying between them. Germline V gene sequence: CDR1 SGHNT, CDR2 YENEEA. This CDR3 is built from 14 residues. CDR3 nucleotide sequence: TGTGCCAGCAGCTTACAATTCTCTGGAAACACCATATATTTT. Its protein product is CASSLQFSGNTIYF.

The gene calls are TRBV4-1 and TRBJ1-2; 7 nucleotides line up with TRBD1. The CDR3 extends over 16 amino acids. Germline V gives CDR1 MGHRA, CDR2 YSYEKL. V lost 4 bases to trimming and J lost 5 bases; unmatched junction nucleotides: 13. The DNA of the CDR3 is TGCGCCAGCAGCCCCTCATCGGCCGAGGGGGCTTATGGCTACACCTTC. Its translation is CASSPSSAEGAYGYTF.

This clonotype was detected many times. For the CDR3, the DNA is TGTGCCAGCAGCCAAGCTAACGAGAATGAGCAGTTCTTC. Translation gives CASSQANENEQFF. J is TRBJ2-1 and V is TRBV3-1; D is undetermined. The V end was cut by 1 base, the J end by 7 bases, with 8 bases between. CDR3 length: 13 amino acids. The germline V gene has CDR1 LGHDT and CDR2 YNNKEL (reference sequence).